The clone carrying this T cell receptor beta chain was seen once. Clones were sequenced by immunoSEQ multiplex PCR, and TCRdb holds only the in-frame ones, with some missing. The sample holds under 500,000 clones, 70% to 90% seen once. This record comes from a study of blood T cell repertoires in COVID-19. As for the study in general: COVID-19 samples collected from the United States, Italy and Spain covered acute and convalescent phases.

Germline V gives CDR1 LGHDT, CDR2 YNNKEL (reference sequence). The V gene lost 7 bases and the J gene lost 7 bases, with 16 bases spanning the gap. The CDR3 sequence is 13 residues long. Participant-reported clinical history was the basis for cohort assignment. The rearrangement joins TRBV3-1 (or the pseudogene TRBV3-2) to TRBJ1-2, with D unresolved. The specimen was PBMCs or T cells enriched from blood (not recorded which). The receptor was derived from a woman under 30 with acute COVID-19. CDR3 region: CASIHRVRGGYTF. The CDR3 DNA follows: TGTGCCAGCATCCACCGCGTCCGGGGTGGCTACACCTTC.